The T cell receptor (beta chain) described here comes from a study of blood T cell repertoires in COVID-19 (dated by TCRdb to about 2020). Notes on the research overall: Samples covering the acute and convalescent phases of COVID-19 were provided by collaborators in the United States, Italy and Spain. The prospective study material was composed of cDNA or gDNA derived from T cells, B-cell-depleted T cells, or PBMCs. The dataset comprised deeply sampled blood TCRbeta repertoires from subjects exposed to, actively infected with, or recovered from COVID-19. The repertoires were released in a freely available public database intended as a resource for research on the immune response to SARS-CoV-2. The samples were drawn from the first 160 participants of the ongoing ImmuneRACE study and from 1,254 subjects provided by 6 global collaborators. The sample metadata nearly always contained a de-identified subject ID, COVID-19 status, age in years and sex. HLA class I and class II types, where available, came from metadata supplied by the sample provider rather than from assay-based typing. Study-wide findings and limitations: The quantity of clinical and demographic metadata differed by source and by participant and was supplied without curation.

V is pared back by 0 bases and J by 4 bases, with 13 bases lying between the germline termini. The CDR3 runs 15 residues from the cysteine to the phenylalanine. Only the CDR3 portion is preserved as DNA: 45 bases, with reading frame beginning at the first base. CDR1 and CDR2, per the germline V gene, are SGHRS and YFSETQ. Regarding this clone: Its antigen remains unidentified. Per-base quality was not reported, and no clone a single base away is much larger than it.

The immunoSEQ Assay, a bias-controlled multiplex PCR, was used to amplify TCRbeta CDR3 regions from genomic DNA. In the original analysis: Within the assay, amplification of reference gene primers was used to estimate how many nucleated cells each sample contained. To quantify the absolute abundance of each unique TCRbeta CDR3 rearrangement, sequence reads were collapsed and filtered. For each sample, productive Simpson clonality was calculated as the square root of Simpson's diversity index over productive rearrangements. Entries here come from immuneACCESS through TCRdb and include only in-frame sequences with V and J called. Some clones fail to appear in such tables; in the studies checked, an unresolved V gene covers under half of the shortfall, and the cause of the remainder is unknown. V and J calls and clone size are as listed in that table; D and trimming were resolved from the DNA. The sample yields hundreds of thousands of clones; around 82% were counted once. The ten largest clonotypes hold more than 4.5% of the sample.

Whole blood was collected in K2EDTA tubes by collaborating institutions according to the institutions' own protocols. For TCRbeta analysis, collaborators shipped samples in one of three forms: frozen whole blood, isolated PBMCs, or DNA extracted from either of those sample types. The rearrangement joined TRBV5-1 to TRBJ1-2; TRBD1 might be the D gene, on 6 matching bases. This receptor was taken from a woman of 80 years or more with active or convalescent COVID-19. The material sequenced was peripheral blood. The CDR3 is CASSLEPTGTYGYTF. The nucleotide sequence is TGCGCCAGCAGCTTGGAGCCTACAGGGACCTATGGCTACACCTTC.